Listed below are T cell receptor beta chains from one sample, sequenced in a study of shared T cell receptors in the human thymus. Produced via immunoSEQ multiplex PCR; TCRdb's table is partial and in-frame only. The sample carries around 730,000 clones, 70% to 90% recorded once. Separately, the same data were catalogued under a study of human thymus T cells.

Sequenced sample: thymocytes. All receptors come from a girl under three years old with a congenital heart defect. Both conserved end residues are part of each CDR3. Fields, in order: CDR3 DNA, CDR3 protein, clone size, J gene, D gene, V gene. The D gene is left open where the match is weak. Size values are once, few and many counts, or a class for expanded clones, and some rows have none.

DNA: TGTGCCAGCAGCTCCCGATGGGCTGGGGGGGAGACCCAGTACTTC
CDR3: CASSSRWAGGETQYF
size: NA
J: TRBJ2-5
D: NA
V: TRBV5-8

DNA: TGCGCCAGCAGCCAAGACCTCGAGGCTAGTCTTGAATTTGGCAGAGTTACCTACGAGCAGTACTTC
CDR3: CASSQDLEASLEFGRVTYEQYF
size: once
J: TRBJ2-7
D: NA
V: TRBV4-3

DNA: TGTGCCAGCAGTTCCCAAGGACAGGGTCGGGATAACTATGGCTACACCTTC
CDR3: CASSSQGQGRDNYGYTF
size: NA
J: TRBJ1-2
D: TRBD1
V: TRBV27

DNA: TGCGCCAGCAGGCTTCCGACAGGGAACTATGGCTACACCTTC
CDR3: CASRLPTGNYGYTF
size: NA
J: TRBJ1-2
D: TRBD1
V: TRBV5-1

DNA: TGTGCCAGCAGCCCTAGGACTGGCGGGGTCTACGAGCAGTACTTC
CDR3: CASSPRTGGVYEQYF
size: NA
J: TRBJ2-7
D: NA
V: TRBV6-5

DNA: TGCGCCAGCAGCTTGGTGAGGGGGCTGGGCCCAAACCAAGAGACCCAGTACTTC
CDR3: CASSLVRGLGPNQETQYF
size: few
J: TRBJ2-5
D: TRBD1
V: TRBV5-1

DNA: TGCGCCAGCAGCTGGGGGCAGACAGTTTTACAAGAGACCCAGTACTTC
CDR3: CASSWGQTVLQETQYF
size: NA
J: TRBJ2-5
D: NA
V: TRBV5-1

DNA: TGCGCCAGCAGGGGGACAGTGCAGTACTTC
CDR3: CASRGTVQYF
size: NA
J: TRBJ2-7
D: TRBD1
V: TRBV5-1

DNA: TGTGCCAGCAGCCCCATCCCAGGGGACACTGTTAGCCGCGATACGCAGTATTTT
CDR3: CASSPIPGDTVSRDTQYF
size: NA
J: TRBJ2-3
D: NA
V: TRBV7-4

DNA: TGCGCCAGCAGCCAAGGACTAGCGGGGATCTACGAGCAGTACTTC
CDR3: CASSQGLAGIYEQYF
size: NA
J: TRBJ2-7
D: TRBD2
V: TRBV4-3

DNA: TGTGCCAGCAGCCCCCGGGACAGGGCGATTAACACCATATATTTT
CDR3: CASSPRDRAINTIYF
size: NA
J: TRBJ1-3
D: TRBD1
V: TRBV9

DNA: TGCGCCACCACATGGACCTCAGGGGGTAGCACAGATACGCAGTATTTT
CDR3: CATTWTSGGSTDTQYF
size: NA
J: TRBJ2-3
D: TRBD1
V: TRBV5-1

DNA: TGTGCCAGCAGTCTGACAGGGGGCACTGAGGCTTTCTTT
CDR3: CASSLTGGTEAFF
size: NA
J: TRBJ1-1
D: TRBD1
V: TRBV6-1

DNA: TGTGCCAGCAGCTTAGACCGGGACAGGGGAGTTAGCGATGGCTACACCTTC
CDR3: CASSLDRDRGVSDGYTF
size: NA
J: TRBJ1-2
D: TRBD1
V: TRBV7-9

DNA: TGTGCCAGCAGCGGAGCACCGGGACAGGGGATGGAAAAACTGTTTTTT
CDR3: CASSGAPGQGMEKLFF
size: NA
J: TRBJ1-4
D: TRBD1
V: TRBV7-8

DNA: TGCGCCAGCAGCTTGGAGGGTCGTTACGGGGATTGGGGCTCCTACGAGCAGTACTTC
CDR3: CASSLEGRYGDWGSYEQYF
size: NA
J: TRBJ2-7
D: NA
V: TRBV5-1

DNA: TGTGCCAGCAATGACCGCGGGACCCAGTACTTC
CDR3: CASNDRGTQYF
size: NA
J: TRBJ2-5
D: NA
V: TRBV2

DNA: TGTGCCAGCAAGGTCAGGGTACGTTCACCCCTCCACTTT
CDR3: CASKVRVRSPLHF
size: NA
J: TRBJ1-6
D: NA
V: TRBV6-5

DNA: TGTGCCAGCAGCGTAGCTGGGGACAGGGGCCCCATGTGGGGCTACACCTTC
CDR3: CASSVAGDRGPMWGYTF
size: NA
J: TRBJ1-2
D: TRBD1
V: TRBV9

DNA: TGTGCCAGCGAAGGACAGGGGGGTGGCTACACCTTC
CDR3: CASEGQGGGYTF
size: NA
J: TRBJ1-2
D: TRBD1
V: TRBV9

DNA: TGCGCCAGCAGCGGACCGGGACAGGGGTACAATGAGCAGTTCTTC
CDR3: CASSGPGQGYNEQFF
size: NA
J: TRBJ2-1
D: TRBD1
V: TRBV5-1

DNA: TGTGCCAGCAGCAAGACAGGGATTCCCTCTGGAAACACCATATATTTT
CDR3: CASSKTGIPSGNTIYF
size: NA
J: TRBJ1-3
D: TRBD1
V: TRBV5-6

DNA: TGCGCCAGCAGTGAGTCGCCCGGTGCCTACGAGCAGTACTTC
CDR3: CASSESPGAYEQYF
size: NA
J: TRBJ2-7
D: NA
V: TRBV10-1

DNA: TGTGCCAGCATTCCCCTTGACAGGGGTTTTACCGGGGAGCTGTTTTTT
CDR3: CASIPLDRGFTGELFF
size: NA
J: TRBJ2-2
D: TRBD1
V: TRBV28

DNA: TGTGCCAGCAGCAGGGGGGCTCAGCCCCAGCATTTT
CDR3: CASSRGAQPQHF
size: NA
J: TRBJ1-5
D: TRBD1
V: TRBV28

DNA: TGTGCCAGCAGCCCTTGGACAGGGTTCGTGGGCAACTATGGCTACACCTTC
CDR3: CASSPWTGFVGNYGYTF
size: once
J: TRBJ1-2
D: TRBD1
V: TRBV5-6

DNA: TGTGCCAGCAGCGGGGGGCCCCTGAACACCGGGGAGCTGTTTTTT
CDR3: CASSGGPLNTGELFF
size: NA
J: TRBJ2-2
D: NA
V: TRBV9

DNA: TGTGCCAGTAGTATGCCGGGACAGGGGGCTGGCTACACCTTC
CDR3: CASSMPGQGAGYTF
size: NA
J: TRBJ1-2
D: TRBD1
V: TRBV19

DNA: TGTGCCAGCAGCCCCGACAGGAACTACTCCTACGAGCAGTACTTC
CDR3: CASSPDRNYSYEQYF
size: NA
J: TRBJ2-7
D: NA
V: TRBV28

DNA: TGTGCCAGCAGTGAAGCTAGTATCAGGGGTGGCTACACCTTC
CDR3: CASSEASIRGGYTF
size: few
J: TRBJ1-2
D: NA
V: TRBV6-1

DNA: TGTGCCAGTAGTATATGGCCAGGCGCACCATTCAGCTATAGCAATCAGCCCCAGCATTTT
CDR3: CASSIWPGAPFSYSNQPQHF
size: NA
J: TRBJ1-5
D: NA
V: TRBV19

DNA: TGTGCCAGCAGTGGGACAGGGGATGAAGCTTTCTTT
CDR3: CASSGTGDEAFF
size: NA
J: TRBJ1-1
D: TRBD1
V: TRBV6-5

DNA: TGTGCCAGCAGCTTAGTGCCGGACAGGGATTTGTATTATGCGAGTGGCTACACCTTC
CDR3: CASSLVPDRDLYYASGYTF
size: NA
J: TRBJ1-2
D: TRBD1
V: TRBV11-2

DNA: TGTGCCAGCAGTGACAAGCGGGCAGATACGCAGTATTTT
CDR3: CASSDKRADTQYF
size: NA
J: TRBJ2-3
D: NA
V: TRBV6-1

DNA: TGTGCCAGCAGCTCAGGGGGCACCCGCGGCGAGTCAGAGACCCAGTACTTC
CDR3: CASSSGGTRGESETQYF
size: few
J: TRBJ2-5
D: TRBD1
V: TRBV7-8

DNA: TGTGCCAGCAGCCTGACTACCCCTAACTATGGCTACACCTTC
CDR3: CASSLTTPNYGYTF
size: NA
J: TRBJ1-2
D: NA
V: TRBV7-9

DNA: TGTGCCAGCAGCCCTGGTGTGGAGCGAAGTAATGAAAAACTGTTTTTT
CDR3: CASSPGVERSNEKLFF
size: NA
J: TRBJ1-4
D: NA
V: TRBV5-8

DNA: TGCGCCAGCAGCTTATATCACAGACAGGGGGAATTTAATGGCTACACCTTC
CDR3: CASSLYHRQGEFNGYTF
size: NA
J: TRBJ1-2
D: TRBD1
V: TRBV5-1

DNA: TGTGCCAGCAGTTTAAACAGGGGATTGAACACTGAAGCTTTCTTT
CDR3: CASSLNRGLNTEAFF
size: NA
J: TRBJ1-1
D: TRBD1
V: TRBV28

DNA: TGTGCCATCCCCGGGGACACCGGGGAGCTGTTTTTT
CDR3: CAIPGDTGELFF
size: NA
J: TRBJ2-2
D: NA
V: TRBV5-4

DNA: TGTGCCAGCAGCCCCCCCAAGACTAGCGGGGGTCCTCTTTACAATGAGCAGTTCTTC
CDR3: CASSPPKTSGGPLYNEQFF
size: NA
J: TRBJ2-1
D: TRBD2
V: TRBV27

DNA: TGCGCCAGCAGCCAATTTGGGATGCCGAACGACAGGGGGCGAGCCGGCTACACCTTC
CDR3: CASSQFGMPNDRGRAGYTF
size: NA
J: TRBJ1-2
D: TRBD1
V: TRBV4-3

DNA: TGTGCCAGCAGGGCAGGGGAAAACTATGGCTACACCTTC
CDR3: CASRAGENYGYTF
size: NA
J: TRBJ1-2
D: NA
V: TRBV27

DNA: TGTGCCAGCAGTTCCCGCGAAATCCACCGGACTGAAGCTTTCTTT
CDR3: CASSSREIHRTEAFF
size: NA
J: TRBJ1-1
D: NA
V: TRBV28

DNA: TGTGCCAGCAGCTTAGATTGCCCCGTTTTGGACGGAGGACTTGGAAACACCATATATTTT
CDR3: CASSLDCPVLDGGLGNTIYF
size: NA
J: TRBJ1-3
D: NA
V: TRBV11-2

DNA: TGTGCCAGCAGCATTTTACCCGGGGACGAGCAGTACTTC
CDR3: CASSILPGDEQYF
size: once
J: TRBJ2-7
D: NA
V: TRBV5-6

DNA: TGTGCCATCAGTGACTCAGGACTAGCGGGGGCCTTGGGAACCGGGGAGCTGTTTTTT
CDR3: CAISDSGLAGALGTGELFF
size: NA
J: TRBJ2-2
D: TRBD2
V: TRBV10-3

DNA: TGTGCCAGCAGTTTACGAGAGGGGACAGGCCCAGAGACCCAGTACTTC
CDR3: CASSLREGTGPETQYF
size: NA
J: TRBJ2-5
D: TRBD1
V: TRBV27

DNA: TGTGCCAGCAGCAACGGGGGAGAGCAGTACTTC
CDR3: CASSNGGEQYF
size: NA
J: TRBJ2-7
D: NA
V: TRBV6-6

DNA: TGCGCCAGCAGCCAAAAGACTAGGAACACTGAAGCTTTCTTT
CDR3: CASSQKTRNTEAFF
size: NA
J: TRBJ1-1
D: NA
V: TRBV4-3

DNA: TGTGCCACCAGCAGAGATCGGGGGGGGACCCAGTACTTC
CDR3: CATSRDRGGTQYF
size: NA
J: TRBJ2-5
D: TRBD2
V: TRBV15

DNA: TGTGCCAGCAGTGGCCGGGATCAGGGGGACAATGAGCAGTTCTTC
CDR3: CASSGRDQGDNEQFF
size: NA
J: TRBJ2-1
D: TRBD1
V: TRBV6-1

DNA: TGTGCCAGCAGCGTAGGGTCCCCGGGACAGGACACCGGGGAGCTGTTTTTT
CDR3: CASSVGSPGQDTGELFF
size: NA
J: TRBJ2-2
D: TRBD1
V: TRBV9

DNA: TGTGCCACCAGCAGAACCGACAGGGATGGGGCATACGAGCAGTACTTC
CDR3: CATSRTDRDGAYEQYF
size: NA
J: TRBJ2-7
D: TRBD1
V: TRBV15

DNA: TGTGCCAGCAGACTACCGGACAGGTTGAATTCACCCCTCCACTTT
CDR3: CASRLPDRLNSPLHF
size: NA
J: TRBJ1-6
D: TRBD1
V: TRBV27

DNA: TGTGCCAGCAGCCCCACGGGACAGGGGACCTACAATGAGCAGTTCTTC
CDR3: CASSPTGQGTYNEQFF
size: NA
J: TRBJ2-1
D: TRBD1
V: TRBV9

DNA: TGTGCCAGCAGCGGGAGGTTGCTGCGGGGGGTCACAGATACGCAGTATTTT
CDR3: CASSGRLLRGVTDTQYF
size: NA
J: TRBJ2-3
D: TRBD2
V: TRBV7-2